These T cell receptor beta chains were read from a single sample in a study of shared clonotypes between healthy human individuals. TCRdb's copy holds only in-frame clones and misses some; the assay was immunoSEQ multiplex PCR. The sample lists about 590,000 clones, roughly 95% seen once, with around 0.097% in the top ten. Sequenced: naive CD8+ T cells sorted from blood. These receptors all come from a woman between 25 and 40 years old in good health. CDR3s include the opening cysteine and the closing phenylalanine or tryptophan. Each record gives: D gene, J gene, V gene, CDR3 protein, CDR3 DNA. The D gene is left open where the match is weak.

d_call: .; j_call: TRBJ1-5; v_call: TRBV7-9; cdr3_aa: CASSSPGHNQPQHF; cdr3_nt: TGTGCCAGCAGCTCCCCGGGACACAATCAGCCCCAGCATTTT
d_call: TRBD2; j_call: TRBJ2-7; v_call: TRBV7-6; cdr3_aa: CASSGWEGFYEQYF; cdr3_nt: TGTGCCAGCAGCGGGTGGGAGGGTTTCTACGAGCAGTACTTC
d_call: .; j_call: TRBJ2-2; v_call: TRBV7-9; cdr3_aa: CASSLGVRDTGELFF; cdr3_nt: TGTGCCAGCAGCCTTGGGGTACGGGACACCGGGGAGCTGTTTTTT
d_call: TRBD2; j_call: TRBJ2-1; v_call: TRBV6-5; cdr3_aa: CASSTTSGSPNEQFF; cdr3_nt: TGTGCCAGCAGTACTACTAGCGGGAGTCCGAATGAGCAGTTCTTC
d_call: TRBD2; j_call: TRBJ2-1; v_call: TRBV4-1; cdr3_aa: CASSQKGLAGGLGSEQFF; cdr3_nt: TGCGCCAGCAGCCAAAAGGGACTAGCGGGAGGGCTAGGGTCTGAGCAGTTCTTC
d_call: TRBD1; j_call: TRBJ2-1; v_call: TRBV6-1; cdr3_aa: CASSGGQVLNAYNEQFF; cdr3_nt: TGTGCCAGCAGTGGGGGACAGGTGCTGAATGCCTACAATGAGCAGTTCTTC
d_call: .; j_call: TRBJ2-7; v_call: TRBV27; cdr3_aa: CASSLRGRGDLYEQYF; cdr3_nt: TGTGCCAGCAGTTTAAGAGGCAGAGGCGATCTTTACGAGCAGTACTTC
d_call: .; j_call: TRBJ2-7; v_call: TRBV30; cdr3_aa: CAWSVSSRGGYEQYF; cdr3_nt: TGTGCCTGGAGTGTAAGTAGTCGGGGCGGCTACGAGCAGTACTTC
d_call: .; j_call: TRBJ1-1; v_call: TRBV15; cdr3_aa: CATSRGVQGNPFREAFF; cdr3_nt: TGTGCCACCAGCAGAGGTGTCCAGGGGAATCCCTTTAGGGAAGCTTTCTTT
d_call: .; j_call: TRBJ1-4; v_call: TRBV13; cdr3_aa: CASSGGPEAEKLFF; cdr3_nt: TGTGCCAGCAGCGGGGGCCCCGAGGCCGAAAAACTGTTTTTT
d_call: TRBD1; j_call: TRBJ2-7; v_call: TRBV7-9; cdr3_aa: CASSMTGTPYEQYF; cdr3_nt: TGTGCCAGCAGCATGACAGGGACCCCCTACGAGCAGTACTTC
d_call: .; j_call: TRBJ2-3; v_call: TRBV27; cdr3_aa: CASSLSPGVGTDTQYF; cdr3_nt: TGTGCCAGCAGTTTATCTCCGGGAGTGGGCACAGATACGCAGTATTTT
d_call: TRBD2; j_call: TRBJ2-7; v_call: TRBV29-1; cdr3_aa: CSVEGLAGETYEQYF; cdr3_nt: TGCAGCGTTGAGGGGCTAGCGGGAGAAACCTACGAGCAGTACTTC